What follows is one T cell receptor (beta chain) and its context. The sample comes from a study of CD8 T cells in Susac syndrome. An input of about 0.5 to 1 ug of RNA was subjected to reverse transcription using random hexamers. TCRdb ran MiXCR on the immunoSEQ multiplex PCR reads and lists one entry per CDR3 protein. Of 120,000 to 150,000 distinct CDR3 sequences listed, roughly 94% are singletons. CDR1 and CDR2 (germline): DFQATT, SNEGSKA (reference sequence). The V gene lost 3 bases and the J gene lost 4 bases, with 10 bases spanning the gap. The CDR3 is 13 amino acids. J is TRBJ2-1 and V is TRBV20-1; no reliable D call. The sequencing input was CD8+ T cells from PBMCs. The sequence derives from a human donor in good health. The CDR3 DNA reads as TGCAGTGCTAGCGCCCCAACATACAATGAGCAGTTCTTC. It encodes CSASAPTYNEQFF.